The 25 T cell receptor beta chains reported below all come from one sample, sequenced in a study of blood T cell repertoires in COVID-19. Here immunoSEQ multiplex PCR was the method, and the copy in TCRdb shows in-frame clones only, minus some. The sample lists approximately 160,000 clones, under 80% occurring once. Sequencing was done on a sample of peripheral blood. Source of these receptors: a man between 65 and 85 years old with acute or convalescent COVID-19.

The chain combines TRBV27 with TRBJ2-2; 8 bases align to TRBD2. The CDR3 has 16 amino acids. Germline V gene data show CDR1 as MNHEY and CDR2 as SMNVEV (reference sequence). With V trimmed by 4 bases and J by 5 bases, 9 bases remained unmatched. CDR3 protein: CASSSHLAGATGELFF. Here the CDR3 DNA reads TGTGCCAGCAGTTCCCACCTAGCGGGCGCTACCGGGGAGCTGTTTTTT.

The V call is TRBV13, the J call TRBJ2-1; 10 bases align to TRBD2. Trimming removed 3 bases from V and 6 bases from J; junction bases left unmatched: 11. CDR3 length equals 17 residues. Germline lookup yields CDR1 PRHDT and CDR2 FYEKMQ (reference sequence). The CDR3: CASSFTSRTSGTNEQFF. The CDR3 nucleotides are TGTGCCAGCAGCTTTACTAGTAGGACTAGCGGTACCAATGAGCAGTTCTTC.

This chain joins TRBV12-3 or TRBV12-4 and TRBJ1-1; the D gene is possibly TRBD1 (5 bases). The V end lost 7 bases, the J end lost 2 bases, and 11 bases lay between the germline ends. The CDR3 totals 13 residues. CDR3 bases: TGTGCCAGCATCAAACAGGACAACACTGAAGCTTTCTTT. Translating it yields CASIKQDNTEAFF.

The V gene is TRBV5-1, the J gene TRBJ2-2; D is ambiguous. Germline V lookup: CDR1 SGHRS, CDR2 YFSETQ. The length of the CDR3 is 14 residues. The V end lost 0 bases, the J end lost 3 bases, and 6 bases lay between the germline ends. CDR3 nucleotides: TGCGCCAGCAGCTTGGATGGGCACACCGGGGAGCTGTTTTTT. It specifies CASSLDGHTGELFF.

This clone was observed at least ten times. This chain uses TRBV7-9 with TRBJ2-5; 11 bases align to TRBD2. J gave up 5 bases and V 4 bases, and 3 bases lay outside the gene matches. This CDR3 contains 14 residues. CDR1 SEHNR and CDR2 FQNEAQ come from the germline V gene (reference sequence). For the CDR3, the DNA is TGTGCCAGCAGCTCCCGGACTAGCGGGGAGACCCAGTACTTC. Translated, it gives CASSSRTSGETQYF.

This clone appeared a few times. This chain joins TRBV30 and TRBJ2-7, with D unclear. V lost 3 bases, J lost 6 bases, and 12 bases lay in between. The CDR3 is 12 amino acids. CDR1 GTSNPN and CDR2 SVGIG come from the germline V gene (reference sequence). CDR3 protein: CAWRRQVGEQYF. The DNA for the CDR3 is TGTGCCTGGAGGCGGCAAGTCGGCGAGCAGTACTTC.

The chain links TRBV6-5 to TRBJ1-2; TRBD1 aligns across 8 bases. Germline V lookup: CDR1 MNHEY, CDR2 SVGAGI. The CDR3 totals 16 residues. V dropped 4 bases and J dropped 6; count of bases not matched to a gene: 13. CDR3 sequence: CASSLTGVIVSNGYTF. CDR3 sequence (DNA): TGTGCCAGCAGTTTGACAGGGGTAATTGTCTCTAATGGCTACACCTTC.

This clone was recorded a few times. This chain links TRBV30 with TRBJ1-6; 9 nucleotides line up with TRBD1. Germline V CDR1 and CDR2: GTSNPN, SVGIG (reference sequence). The CDR3 extends over 15 amino acids. With V trimmed by 3 bases and J by 10 bases, 10 bases remained unmatched. This chain's CDR3 is CAWRGTGTGRSPLHF. CDR3 DNA sequence: TGTGCCTGGAGGGGGACCGGGACAGGGAGGTCACCCCTCCACTTT.

The rearrangement joins TRBV9 to TRBJ1-1; D unresolved. CDR1 SGDLS and CDR2 YYNGEE come from the germline V gene. This CDR3 contains 16 residues. V lost 0 bases to trimming and J lost 0 bases, with 12 bases between them. CDR3 sequence reads: CASSVGGGGMNTEAFF. The CDR3 DNA sequence: TGTGCCAGCAGCGTAGGAGGAGGAGGTATGAACACTGAAGCTTTCTTT.

This clone has just a few counts. V and J are TRBV10-2 and TRBJ2-5, with 15 bases lining up with TRBD2. Trimming took 4 bases from V and 2 from J; bases not matched to a gene: 8. The CDR3 runs to 18 residues. The germline V gene encodes CDR1 WSHSY and CDR2 SAAADI. The CDR3 sequence: CASSGQMGLAGGQETQYF. The CDR3 DNA is TGCGCCAGCAGTGGGCAAATGGGACTAGCGGGGGGTCAAGAGACCCAGTACTTC.

This chain joins TRBV5-6 and TRBJ2-7; 11 nucleotides line up with TRBD2. The length of the CDR3 is 15 residues. Germline V gives CDR1 SGHDT, CDR2 YYEEEE. V dropped 4 bases and J dropped 3; count of bases not matched to a gene: 6. The CDR3 nucleotides read TGTGCCAGCAGCCCCGGGACTAGCGGATTCTACGAGCAGTACTTC. The encoded protein is CASSPGTSGFYEQYF.

The chain employs TRBV12-3 or TRBV12-4 and TRBJ2-2; D may be TRBD2 (5 bases). Between the trimmed V and J ends, which lost 3 bases and 6 bases, there was a span of 8 bases. The CDR3 loop spans 13 amino acids. The CDR3 reads CASSLVEAGELFF. The CDR3 bases are TGTGCCAGCAGTTTGGTGGAGGCCGGGGAGCTGTTTTTT.

The chain carries TRBV6-5 and TRBJ2-5; tentative D call: TRBD1 (5 bases). Germline V gene lookup returns CDR1 MNHEY and CDR2 SVGAGI. The CDR3 is 11 residues long. V was cut by 0 bases and J by 13 bases, with 9 bases left in between. The CDR3 DNA follows: TGTGCCAGCAGTTACTCGGGGCTCACGTACTTC. It encodes CASSYSGLTYF.

This CDR3 reads CASKALQGINQPQHF. CDR3 bases: TGTGCCAGCAAAGCACTACAGGGGATCAATCAGCCCCAGCATTTT. This chain connects TRBV2 to TRBJ1-5, with 7 positions matching TRBD1. CDR1 is SNHLY, CDR2 FYNNEI, per germline. This CDR3 spans 15 amino acids. The V gene end was trimmed by 7 bases and the J gene end by 3 bases; junction bases not matched to a gene: 9.

The rearrangement uses TRBV5-5 and TRBJ2-1; TRBD2 matches 10 bases. CDR3 length: 15 amino acids. From germline, CDR1 is SGHKS and CDR2 YYEKEE (reference sequence). With 4 bases clipped from V and 4 bases from J, the junction kept 5 bases outside the gene matches. The CDR3 nucleotides are TGTGCCAGCAGCCTCGGGACTAGCGAATACAATGAGCAGTTCTTC. As protein: CASSLGTSEYNEQFF.

The J gene is TRBJ1-3, the V gene TRBV5-1, with a tentative D call TRBD1 (5 bases). Per the germline V gene, CDR1 is SGHRS and CDR2 is YFSETQ. V dropped 4 bases and J dropped 0 bases, with 14 bases sitting between them. The CDR3 runs to 16 residues. This CDR3 is CASSRGTVSSGNTIYF. In nucleotides, the CDR3 is TGCGCCAGCAGCCGGGGGACCGTGAGCTCTGGAAACACCATATATTTT.

To note about this clone: The junction and the germline gene differ at one end; a read error may be behind it. The CDR3, as DNA: TGTGCCAGCAGCTTGGCAATGACTAGCGGGGGGGCCCCGCTGTTC. Its translation: CASSLAMTSGGAPLF. V is TRBV5-4 and J is TRBJ2-7, with 14 positions matching TRBD2. This CDR3 contains 15 residues. Germline V CDR1 and CDR2: SGHNT, YYREEE (reference sequence).

V is TRBV4-2 and J is TRBJ2-7; TRBD1 agrees at 7 bases. Trimming at V came to 5 bases and at J to 4 bases, leaving 11 bases not matched to a gene. In germline, CDR1 is LGHNA, CDR2 YNFKEQ. The length of the CDR3 is 15 residues. Written as DNA, the CDR3 is TGTGCCAGCAGCAGACCGGGACAGACCGTATACGAGCAGTACTTC. Protein sequence: CASSRPGQTVYEQYF.

The J gene is TRBJ1-1, the V gene TRBV5-1; D unclear. The ends were cut back, 3 bases at V and 4 bases at J, with 13 bases in the middle. The germline CDR1 and CDR2 sequences are SGHRS and YFSETQ. This CDR3 is built from 14 residues. For the CDR3, the DNA is TGCGCCAGCAGCTCAGGCACCCCATTCACTGAAGCTTTCTTT. It is translated as CASSSGTPFTEAFF.

This chain uses TRBV28 with TRBJ2-7, with 14 positions matching TRBD2. Unmatched junction bases numbered 3, after V lost 8 bases and J lost 3 bases. The CDR3 extends over 14 amino acids. Germline V gene sequence: CDR1 MDHEN, CDR2 SYDVKM. As DNA, the CDR3 is TGTGCCAGCGGGGGACTAGCGGGAGTCTACGAGCAGTACTTC. Residues: CASGGLAGVYEQYF.

Here the CDR3 DNA reads TGCGCCAGCAGCTTGGAGGGCGGGAGCCCTTCCTACGAGCAGTACTTC. Translation: CASSLEGGSPSYEQYF. V gene TRBV5-1 combines with J gene TRBJ2-7; 7 positions match TRBD2. With V trimmed by 0 bases and J by 1 base, 7 bases remained unmatched. Germline-derived CDR1 and CDR2 are SGHRS and YFSETQ. This CDR3 region has 16 residues.

This clone occurred many times. The chain couples TRBV5-6 to TRBJ1-4, with D perhaps TRBD1 (5 bases). V was pared by 5 bases and J by 7 bases, with 18 bases between. Germline V lookup: CDR1 SGHDT, CDR2 YYEEEE. The CDR3 sequence is 15 residues long. CDR3: CASSSIAGDTEKLFF. The DNA of the CDR3 is TGTGCCAGCAGTTCAATAGCGGGGGATACTGAAAAACTGTTTTTT.

This sequence joins TRBV11-1 and TRBJ2-2, with a tentative D call TRBD1 (5 bases). V lost 3 bases, J lost 2 bases, and 7 bases lay in between. Germline V CDR1 and CDR2: SGHAT, FQDESV (reference sequence). This CDR3 has 14 residues. The CDR3 sequence: CASSFDRNTGELFF. In DNA form, the CDR3 reads TGTGCCAGCAGCTTTGACAGAAACACCGGGGAGCTGTTTTTT.

The rearrangement links TRBV29-1 to TRBJ1-1, with 9 nucleotides matching TRBD1. V shed 1 base, J shed 5 bases, and the junction held 8 bases outside the gene matches. Germline assignment: CDR1 SQVTM and CDR2 ANQGSEA. This CDR3 is 15 amino acids long. The CDR3 loop reads CSVEGKQGARTEAFF. The CDR3 DNA reads as TGCAGCGTTGAAGGTAAACAGGGGGCACGGACTGAAGCTTTCTTT.

The chain links TRBV18 to TRBJ2-6; 7 bases match TRBD2. The germline CDR1 and CDR2 sequences are KGHSH and LQKENI. This CDR3 has 19 amino acids. V was pared by 3 bases and J by 0 bases, with 11 bases of the junction left unmatched. CDR3 in amino acids: CASSPSRLATLSGANVLTF. CDR3 nucleotides: TGTGCCAGCTCACCCTCCCGACTAGCCACCCTCTCTGGGGCCAACGTCCTGACTTTC.